The rows below give T cell receptor beta chains drawn from one sample of a study of T-cell memory formation after mild COVID-19. TCRdb recomputed calls from the 5' RACE reads with MiXCR, one row per CDR3 protein. The top ten clones hold under 25% of a sample with roughly 300,000 distinct CDR3 sequences, under 8.5% of them seen once. Sequences were obtained from PBMCs or a T cell subset sorted from them (not recorded which). Receptors originate from a man younger than 35 who had mild COVID-19 (a few samples of this study predate the infection). Cell type and time point are not known. The CDR3 runs from the conserved cysteine through the conserved F or W.

J gene,V gene,CDR3 protein
TRBJ1-1,TRBV5-1,CASSLDIRTGYTEAFF
TRBJ2-5,TRBV7-6,CASSRSGGGTTQYF
TRBJ1-5,TRBV7-2,CASSRATASNQPQHF
TRBJ1-1,TRBV4-2,CASSATGTEAFF
TRBJ1-1,TRBV18,CASSAVGQGAEAFF
TRBJ1-4,TRBV7-9,CASSLGGSWGEKLFF
TRBJ1-2,TRBV6-1,CASRNTGGGSYGYTF
TRBJ2-1,TRBV2,CASRGQVGNEQFF
TRBJ2-2,TRBV7-8,CASNTRGGGPAGELFF
TRBJ2-5,TRBV10-3,CAISASPGEEETQYF
TRBJ2-1,TRBV9,CASSVAGGGNEQFF
TRBJ2-5,TRBV2,CASTRGGQETQYF
TRBJ2-1,TRBV7-7,CASSLGTDNEQFF
TRBJ2-1,TRBV9,CASSPGTGSNKRGNEQFF
TRBJ2-2,TRBV7-3,CASATDLNTGELFF
TRBJ1-3,TRBV4-1,CASRQDRGSGNTIYF
TRBJ1-1,TRBV5-1,CASSFGQGWAAFF
TRBJ2-3,TRBV4-2,CASSQRAPTSGGADTQYF
TRBJ2-6,TRBV27,CASSSWSSGANVLTF
TRBJ2-5,TRBV5-1,CASSGRASGNQETQYF
TRBJ1-1,TRBV6-5,CASSYSFSGGTMTEAFF
TRBJ2-1,TRBV7-9,CALAGPGEFF
TRBJ2-2,TRBV10-3,CAISLSKGRELFF
TRBJ1-5,TRBV5-5,CASSLGTGIQQPQHF
TRBJ1-6,TRBV12-3/TRBV12-4,CASSAQGSYNSPLHF
TRBJ1-4,TRBV30,CAWSPGRGEKLFF
TRBJ2-7,TRBV5-1,CASSLEIPDEQYF
TRBJ2-5,TRBV12-3/TRBV12-4,CASSSQTRGETQYF
TRBJ2-2,TRBV2,CASSERTSFSGELFF